Sequencing of this TCR beta chain was carried out in a study of blood T cell repertoires in COVID-19 (TCRdb year 2020). Describing the broader study: The collaborator samples originated in the United States, Italy and Spain and spanned the acute and convalescent phases of COVID-19. The repertoires were released in a freely available public database meant as a resource for research on the immune response to SARS-CoV-2. Sample metadata almost always included a de-identified subject ID, COVID-19 status, age in years and sex. The material from the prospective study consisted of cDNA or gDNA derived from T cells, B-cell-depleted T cells, or PBMCs. Where available, HLA class I and class II types were obtained from metadata supplied by the sample provider rather than from assay-based typing. Samples came from the ongoing ImmuneRACE study (first 160 participants) plus 1,254 subjects from 6 global collaborators. Subjects who had been exposed to COVID-19, were actively infected with it, or had recovered from it provided the deeply sampled blood TCRbeta repertoires that made up the dataset. Beyond this particular receptor, the publication reports: Clinical and demographic metadata were provided uncurated, with the amount varying by source and participant.

One collaborating source in Seattle enrolled patients while the patients were actively infected and followed the patients over time throughout the course of disease. Whole blood was collected in K2EDTA tubes by collaborating institutions according to the institutions' own protocols. For TCRbeta analysis, collaborators shipped samples as frozen whole blood, isolated PBMCs, or DNA extracted from either of those sample types. This clone was recorded once. There is no known antigen for this receptor. Within one base of it there is no much larger clone, and no base qualities were kept. The CDR3 covers 13 residues, taking in both the cysteine and the phenylalanine. Only CDR3 DNA is held: 39 bases, read in frame from base 1. V is pared back by 2 bases and J by 6 bases, with 7 bases lying between the germline termini. TCRbeta CDR3 regions were amplified from genomic DNA by means of the immunoSEQ Assay, a bias-controlled multiplex PCR. The source study handled its data this way. Within the assay, amplification of reference gene primers was used to estimate how many nucleated cells each sample contained. Sequence reads were collapsed and filtered to measure the absolute abundance of every unique TCRbeta CDR3 rearrangement. For each sample, productive Simpson clonality was calculated as the square root of Simpson's diversity index across productive rearrangements. TCRdb limited this immuneACCESS table to in-frame rearrangements with V and J called. A share of clones is missing; checked studies link under half to unresolved V genes, and the rest is unexplained. That table furnishes V, J and clone size, whereas the DNA furnished D and trimming. For this sample the table gives 45,000 to 50,000 clones, of which 85% to 90% were detected only once. The top ten clones comprise about 2.8% of the sample.

The sequence came from a woman older than 75 with COVID-19, enrolled during active disease. The rearranged segments are TRBV12-3 or TRBV12-4 and TRBJ1-4; confidence is insufficient to name the D gene. The specimen was peripheral blood. The sequence in DNA is TGTGCCAGCAGTTTACTGTCTCATGAAAAACTGTTTTTT. Its coded protein is CASSLLSHEKLFF.